Shown below are 16 T cell receptor beta chains from a single sample sequenced in a study of PD-L1 blockade in urothelial cancer. The repertoire was sequenced with immunoSEQ multiplex PCR; TCRdb's copy has only in-frame clones and lacks some. This table has around 43,000 clones, nearly 90% appearing once. Time point meaning: pretreatment peripheral blood. Specimen: PBMCs, collected around atezolizumab (anti-PD-L1) treatment. These receptors were collected from a donor at least 40 years old with urothelial cancer.

The V and J genes are TRBV4-2 and TRBJ2-3, with TRBD2 identical over 9 bases. Per germline, CDR1 LGHNA and CDR2 YNFKEQ. V was pared by 4 bases and J by 3 bases, with 2 bases of the junction left unmatched. The CDR3 has 14 residues. The DNA for the CDR3 is TGTGCCAGCAGCCCGGGACTAGCAACAGATACGCAGTATTTT. It specifies CASSPGLATDTQYF.

The chain has TRBV9 and TRBJ2-1; 8 nucleotides agree with TRBD1. After removal of 3 bases from V and 9 bases from J, the junction contained 14 bases not matched to a gene. Looked up from germline, CDR1 is SGDLS and CDR2 is YYNGEE. The CDR3 consists of 16 residues. CDR3: CASSGRTGTGNLEQFF. The DNA for the CDR3 is TGTGCCAGCAGCGGACGAACCGGGACAGGAAACCTTGAGCAGTTCTTC.

The gene calls are TRBV7-8 and TRBJ2-5; no clear D gene. Trimming stripped 1 base from V and 1 base from J, with 13 bases between. Germline CDR1 reads SGHVS; CDR2 reads FQNEAQ. The CDR3 runs 16 residues. Here the CDR3 DNA reads TGTGCCAGCAGCTTAGGGGTCGGGTCTGCCCAAGAGACCCAGTACTTC. Its protein is CASSLGVGSAQETQYF.

The rearrangement links TRBV5-1 to TRBJ2-1; TRBD1 is a possible D gene (5 bases). The CDR3 sequence is 13 residues long. Germline-derived CDR1 and CDR2 are SGHRS and YFSETQ. Trimming stripped 3 bases from V and 9 bases from J, with 13 bases between. The CDR3 DNA is TGCGCCAGCAGCTCCCAGGGTGGTTTTGAGCAGTTCTTC. Translating gives CASSSQGGFEQFF.

The sample holds a few counts of this clone. The genes are TRBV5-1 and TRBJ1-1; no firm D call. Germline CDR1 SGHRS, CDR2 YFSETQ. This CDR3 contains 14 residues. V lost 0 bases and J lost 0, with 6 bases in between. The CDR3 protein is CASSLGTVNTEAFF. The CDR3, as DNA: TGCGCCAGCAGCTTGGGGACTGTGAACACTGAAGCTTTCTTT. Full variable domain (remainder filled in from reference TRBV5-1 and TRBJ1-1): KAGVTQTPRYLIKTRGQQVTLSCSPISGHRSVSWYQQTPGQGLQFLFEYFSETQRNKGNFPGRFSGRQFSNSRSEMNVSTLELGDSALYLCASSLGTVNTEAFFGQGTRLTVV.

The rearrangement uses TRBV25-1 and TRBJ1-4, with 7 bases matching TRBD1. The CDR3 totals 14 residues. With 6 bases clipped from V and 6 bases from J, the junction kept 7 bases outside the gene matches. Germline loops: CDR1 MGHDK, CDR2 SYGVNS. CDR3: CASSLGGSDEKLFF. CDR3 DNA sequence: TGTGCCAGCAGCCTAGGGGGCTCGGATGAAAAACTGTTTTTT.

The chain uses TRBV30 and TRBJ2-7; possibly TRBD2 for D (6 bases). The CDR3 runs to 16 residues. Germline V gene lookup returns CDR1 GTSNPN and CDR2 SVGIG (reference sequence). With 2 bases removed from V and 2 bases from J, the gap between germline ends came to 19 bases. CDR3 region: CAWSPLGVSGTYEQYF. The CDR3 DNA sequence: TGTGCCTGGAGTCCCCTCGGCGTTAGCGGCACCTACGAGCAGTACTTC.

The chain links TRBV18 to TRBJ1-3; 11 bases fit TRBD1. The V segment lost 0 bases and the J segment 8 bases; nucleotides outside the gene matches: 3. The V gene's germline CDR1 is KGHSH and CDR2 LQKENI. The CDR3 extends over 15 amino acids. This CDR3 reads CASSPPGTGGHTIYF. The DNA for the CDR3 is TGTGCCAGCTCACCACCCGGGACAGGGGGACACACCATATATTTT.

The rearrangement links TRBV5-1 to TRBJ2-1; TRBD2 agrees at 7 bases. CDR1 is SGHRS, CDR2 YFSETQ, per germline. After removal of 2 bases from V and 0 bases from J, the junction contained 5 bases not matched to a gene. The CDR3 loop spans 16 amino acids. CDR3 in amino acids: CASSFLGLDSYNEQFF. The DNA of the CDR3 is TGCGCCAGCAGCTTCTTAGGACTAGACTCCTACAATGAGCAGTTCTTC.

This chain connects TRBV27 to TRBJ2-5, with TRBD2 identical over 7 bases. Germline V gene sequence: CDR1 MNHEY, CDR2 SMNVEV (reference sequence). The CDR3 loop spans 17 amino acids. J gave up 5 bases and V 4 bases, and 16 bases lay outside the gene matches. The CDR3 DNA is TGTGCCAGCAGTTCGCGTTTTCGGGGCACGCGGGGGGAGACCCAGTACTTC. Its protein is CASSSRFRGTRGETQYF.

The gene calls are TRBV7-2 and TRBJ1-1, with 7 bases aligning to TRBD1. CDR3 length equals 14 residues. Trimming removed 5 bases from V and 4 bases from J; junction bases left unmatched: 7. From germline, CDR1 is SGHTA and CDR2 FQGNSA. The CDR3 loop reads CASSTRQGGTEAFF. The CDR3 coding sequence is TGTGCCAGCAGCACCCGACAGGGCGGCACTGAAGCTTTCTTT.

The V call is TRBV5-7, the J call TRBJ1-5, with 7 nucleotides matching TRBD1. TRBV5-7 is designated an ORF whose function remains uncertain. V dropped 4 bases and J dropped 3; count of bases not matched to a gene: 10. The CDR3 loop spans 16 amino acids. The CDR3 DNA is TGTGCCAGCAGCCAGGGGGGACGGGGTCCCAATCAGCCCCAGCATTTT. Its translation is CASSQGGRGPNQPQHF.

The chain joins TRBV6-1 to TRBJ2-7; possibly TRBD1 for D (6 bases). The CDR3 is 13 residues long. With 6 bases removed from V and 2 bases from J, the gap between germline ends came to 11 bases. In germline, CDR1 is MNHNS, CDR2 SASEGT. The CDR3 nucleotides read TGTGCCAGCAGGACAGGAACAACCTACGAGCAGTACTTC. Its protein is CASRTGTTYEQYF.

This clone has a handful of counts. V gene TRBV2 combines with J gene TRBJ2-7, with 8 bases that match TRBD2. The germline V gene encodes CDR1 SNHLY and CDR2 FYNNEI. Unmatched junction bases numbered 8, after V lost 6 bases and J lost 13 bases. The CDR3 covers 11 residues. The CDR3 DNA reads as TGTGCCAGCAGGGCGGGGGGCCCCAGCTACTTC. Amino acid sequence: CASRAGGPSYF.

This rearrangement joins TRBV7-9 to TRBJ1-2; TRBD1 matches 8 bases. Germline V CDR1 and CDR2: SEHNR, FQNEAQ (reference sequence). The CDR3 spans 13 residues. The V segment lost 5 bases and the J segment 5 bases; nucleotides outside the gene matches: 4. CDR3 DNA sequence: TGTGCCAGCAGCAGGGACAGGCCGTATGGCTACACCTTC. It specifies CASSRDRPYGYTF.

The V and J genes are TRBV11-1 and TRBJ2-3; 8 nucleotides agree with TRBD1. Per germline, CDR1 SGHAT and CDR2 FQDESV (reference sequence). The junction had 3 bases not matched to a gene; V was cut back by 4 bases and J by 0 bases. This CDR3 has 15 residues. In DNA, the CDR3 is TGTGCCAGCAGCTACGGGGACAGGAGCACAGATACGCAGTATTTT. The encoded protein is CASSYGDRSTDTQYF.